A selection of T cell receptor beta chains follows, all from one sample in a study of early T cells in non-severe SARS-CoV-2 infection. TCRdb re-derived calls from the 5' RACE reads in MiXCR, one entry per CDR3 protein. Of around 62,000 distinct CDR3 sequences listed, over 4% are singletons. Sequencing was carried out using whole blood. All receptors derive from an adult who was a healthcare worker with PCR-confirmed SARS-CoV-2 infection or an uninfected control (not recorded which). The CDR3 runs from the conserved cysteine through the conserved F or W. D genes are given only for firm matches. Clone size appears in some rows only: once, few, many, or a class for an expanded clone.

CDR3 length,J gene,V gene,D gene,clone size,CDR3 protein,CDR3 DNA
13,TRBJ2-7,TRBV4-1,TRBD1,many,CASSHRRGHEQYF,TGCGCCAGCAGCCACCGAAGGGGGCACGAGCAGTACTTC
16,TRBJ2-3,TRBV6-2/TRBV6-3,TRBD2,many,CASSPGTSASTDTQYF,TGTGCCAGCAGTCCCGGGACTAGCGCCAGCACAGATACGCAGTATTTT
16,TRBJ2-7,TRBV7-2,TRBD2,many,CASSLLRLADSYEQYF,TGTGCCAGCAGCTTACTGAGACTAGCGGACTCCTACGAGCAGTACTTC
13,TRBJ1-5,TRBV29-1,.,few,CSVTDNLNQPQHF,TGCAGCGTTACTGACAACCTAAATCAGCCCCAGCATTTT
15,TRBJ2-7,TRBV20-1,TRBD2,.,CSATRLAAVIYEQYF,TGCAGTGCCACCCGGCTAGCGGCCGTAATATACGAGCAGTACTTC
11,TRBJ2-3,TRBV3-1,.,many,CASSRADTQYF,TGTGCCAGCAGCCGAGCCGATACGCAGTATTTT
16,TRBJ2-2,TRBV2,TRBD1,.,CASSEHRDRNTGELFF,TGTGCCAGCAGTGAACATCGGGACAGAAACACCGGGGAGCTGTTTTTT
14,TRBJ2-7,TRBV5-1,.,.,CASGRDGTTYEQYF,TGCGCCAGCGGCCGGGACGGCACCACCTACGAGCAGTACTTC
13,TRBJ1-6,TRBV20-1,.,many,CSVLQGRNSPLHF,TGCAGTGTCCTCCAGGGCAGGAATTCACCCCTCCACTTT
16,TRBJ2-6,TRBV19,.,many,CASSPHRDSGANVLTF,TGTGCCAGTAGTCCACACAGGGACTCTGGGGCCAACGTCCTGACTTTC
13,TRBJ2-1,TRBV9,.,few,CASSVAGYNEQFF,TGTGCCAGCAGCGTAGCCGGGTACAATGAGCAGTTCTTC
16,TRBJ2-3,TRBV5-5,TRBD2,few,CASSPRLAGDTDTQYF,TGTGCCAGCAGCCCCCGACTAGCGGGCGACACAGATACGCAGTATTTT
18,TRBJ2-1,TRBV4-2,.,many,CASSQVGLANILGNEQFF,TGTGCCAGCAGCCAAGTTGGGCTAGCCAACATTCTTGGGAATGAGCAGTTCTTC
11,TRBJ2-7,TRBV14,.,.,CASSQDWEQYF,TGTGCCAGCAGCCAAGATTGGGAGCAGTACTTC
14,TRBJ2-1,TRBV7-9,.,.,CASSSLTAYNEQFF,TGTGCCAGCAGCTCACTTACAGCCTACAATGAGCAGTTCTTC
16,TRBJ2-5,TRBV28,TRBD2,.,CASSSLTSGRAETQYF,TGTGCCAGCAGTTCTCTGACTAGCGGGAGGGCTGAGACCCAGTACTTC
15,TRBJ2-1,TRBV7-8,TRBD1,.,CASSSLDRSYNEQFF,TGTGCCAGCAGCTCTTTGGACAGGTCCTACAATGAGCAGTTCTTC
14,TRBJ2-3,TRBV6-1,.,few,CASKGSPGTDTQYF,TGTGCCAGCAAAGGGAGCCCTGGCACAGATACGCAGTATTTT
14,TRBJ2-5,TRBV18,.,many,CASSPTANQETQYF,TGTGCCAGCTCACCGACGGCGAACCAAGAGACCCAGTACTTC
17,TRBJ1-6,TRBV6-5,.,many,CASSFRPPQEGTSPLHF,TGTGCCAGCAGCTTTCGACCCCCTCAGGAGGGTACTTCACCCCTCCACTTT
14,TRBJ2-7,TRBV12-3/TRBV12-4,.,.,CASSLGGSVDEQYF,TGTGCCAGCAGTTTAGGGGGGAGCGTGGACGAGCAGTACTTC
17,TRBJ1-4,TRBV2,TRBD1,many,CASSFDRGSLGKEKLFF,TGTGCCAGCAGTTTCGACAGGGGGTCGCTTGGGAAGGAAAAACTGTTTTTT